Detailed here is one T cell receptor beta chain. Its antigen remains unidentified. A much larger clone lies a single base off, so this may be a read error. The CDR3 spans 12 residues, from the cysteine through the phenylalanine. Kept here is only the CDR3 DNA, which spans 36 bases and is read in frame from base 1. As encoded in the germline V gene (reference sequence), CDR1 is GTSNPN while CDR2 is SVGIG. V has 4 bases trimmed and J has 5 bases trimmed; junction bases matching no gene number 5. The entry originates in a study of regulatory T cells in long-lasting Graves disease (dated by TCRdb to about 2021). About the investigation overall: In the newly diagnosed Graves' disease group, patients had been taking antithyroid drugs for less than 3 months. The study took place in China and was registered as a clinical trial. Persistent Graves' disease patients were compared with newly diagnosed Graves' disease patients by peripheral blood TCR sequencing and RNA sequencing. A total of about 35 samples underwent TCR sequencing: some 13 from persistent and roughly 20 from newly diagnosed Graves' disease patients. Overall study results and their limits: Patients with persistent disease shared more public clonotypes (about 2,900) than newly diagnosed patients did (approximately 970). Sequencing and analysis were restricted to the TCR beta chain. Compared with newly diagnosed patients, persistent Graves' disease patients had lower TCR Shannon entropy and fewer highly expanded clones, which suggests clonal expansion. The small sample size was acknowledged by the authors as a limitation that may reduce accuracy. Because the primary lesion, thyroid tissue, could not be accessed, the study looked at peripheral blood alone. Persistent disease showed preferential use of TRBV28, TRBJ1-2 and TRBJ2-5, whereas newly diagnosed disease favored TRBV20-1 and TRBJ2-1.

Libraries were prepared through multiplex PCR. Sequencer: Illumina HiSeq 4000. iRepertoire HTBI primers and Arm-PCR amplification of CDR3 regions were used to construct TCR beta libraries. PCR products were gel purified before sequencing. On the authors' methods: Gene usage analysis of CDR3 amino acid clonotypes relied on the 62 TRBV and 14 TRBJ segments identified across samples. Filtered high-quality paired reads were merged into contigs using COPE and FqMerger. BLAST was used to align contigs to IMGT TRBV, TRBD and TRBJ reference genes, and CDR3 was defined according to IMGT. Highly expanded clones were defined as clonotypes with a frequency above 0.1%. Shannon entropy served as the measure of repertoire diversity, while the Gini coefficient captured V-J evenness. Clonotypes shared by more than one individual were considered public. TCRdb itself trimmed the public reads at Q25 with fastp, ran MiXCR and retained productive beta chains. Duplicate CDR3 protein sequences are folded into a single record with the most common DNA and genes. V and J calls and clone size were set by TCRdb, not the authors. The sample table records hundreds of thousands of distinct CDR3 sequences; around 12% of these occur just once. The top ten clones comprise roughly 9.3% of the sample.

The sample's time point label, in plain terms: newly diagnosed GD, antithyroid drugs for less than 3 months. For both TCR sequencing and RNA sequencing, RNA was extracted from PBMCs in TRIzol. The diagnosis of Graves' disease followed American Thyroid Association guidelines. Patients were recruited from an endocrinology department in Xi'an, China. From each patient, approximately 10 milliliters of peripheral blood was collected into an EDTA anticoagulant tube. Ficoll Paque Plus density gradient separation was used to isolate PBMCs, and no further T cell sorting was performed. An Agilent 2100 Bioanalyzer and agarose gel were used to assess RNA quality, and a NanoDrop 2000 was used to measure RNA concentration. Another study also made use of these data, one on T cells in Graves' hyperthyroidism and ophthalmopathy. As the second publication notes: Graves' hyperthyroidism was defined as stable when no progression to ophthalmopathy occurred over 18 months of follow-up. Hyperthyroidism patients were newly diagnosed, with disease duration under 2 months, and aged 18 to 65 years. Exclusion was applied to patients with uncontrolled infections, other autoimmune diseases, pregnancy or lactation. Diagnoses were established on the basis of clinical symptoms, serum thyroxine and TRAb, thyroid ultrasound, and orbital computed tomography. The first round of RT-PCR for the TCR CDR3 was performed with the HTBI primer set and the Qiagen OneStep RT-PCR kit. Most expanded thyroid clonotypes (frequency above 0.001) were also detected in blood, suggesting blood repertoires may reflect thyroid immune responses. A 13 V-J signature model separated ophthalmopathy from stable hyperthyroidism, with approximately 86% sensitivity and 81.08% specificity in cross-validation and 80%/75% in testing. During validation, the model predicted progression to ophthalmopathy a median of approximately 6 months ahead of onset, with around 65% sensitivity and 72.22% specificity. To identify TCR V-J signatures that set the groups apart, the researchers used a discovery cohort of 90 to 100 patients, made up of around 40 with Graves' ophthalmopathy and 55 to 65 with stable Graves' hyperthyroidism. An independent validation cohort of around 19 hyperthyroidism patients and 17 patients who later progressed to ophthalmopathy tested prospective prediction of ophthalmopathy. The roughly 100 discovery patients were divided at random into training and test sets in a 7:3 ratio. The study also compared thyroid tissue and blood T-cell repertoires from 6 or 7 Graves' hyperthyroidism patients. After sampling, hyperthyroidism patients received methimazole starting at 30 mg daily, and ophthalmopathy patients received high-dose intravenous methylprednisolone. Libraries were constructed in a second round of multiplex PCR, after which size selection and purification were performed. Paired-end sequencing of the libraries was performed with 100 bp reads on an Illumina HiSeq2000. SOAPnuke was used to process the raw data, removing reads that contained adapters or uncalled bases, had a mean Phred below 15, or lacked an exact match to the constant primer or identifier. High-quality paired reads were merged with COPE v1.2.5, and unique nucleotide sequences were defined as clonotypes. MiTCR v1.1 was used to align clonotypes to the IMGT TRBV, TRBD and TRBJ reference segments. Only V-J combinations with frequency above 0.0001, covering about 99% of repertoires, were analysed. A TCS score was defined as the ratio of F50 (clonal expansion) to E x V (chaos), with BLOSUM62-based TCRdist applied between CDR3 peptides within each V-J. Welch's t-statistics and random forest reduced just over 500 V-J features to roughly 13, which were used in a naive Bayes classifier (R e1071). No statistical method was used to set the sample size in advance, and investigators knew the group allocation. The paper reports TCR Vbeta CDR3 sequencing of about 140 peripheral blood samples: under 45 ophthalmopathy, 70 to 85 hyperthyroidism and approximately 17 progressor patients.

The clonotype comes from a woman aged 25 to 39 with Graves disease. Donor details come from another sample of the same person, matched by shared clones. The chain joins TRBV30 to TRBJ2-7; 7 junctional bases match TRBD1. The sequenced sample was peripheral blood mononuclear cells (PBMCs), obtained at new diagnosis, from a patient treated with antithyroid drugs. Here the CDR3 is given as CAWTVQGNEQYF. The DNA sequence is TGTGCCTGGACTGTACAGGGGAACGAGCAGTACTTC.